A selection of T cell receptor beta chains follows, all from one sample in a study of Graves' ophthalmopathy and Graves' hyperthyroidism. One entry per CDR3 protein results from TCRdb running MiXCR on the multiplex PCR reads. The data contain about 370,000 distinct CDR3 sequences, 17% of them seen just once; the ten biggest clones take up 2.4%. The source material was peripheral blood. These receptors came from an adult woman with stable Graves' hyperthyroidism. CDR3s include the opening cysteine and the closing phenylalanine or tryptophan. A D gene is named only where the DNA matches it firmly. Size is omitted from some rows. Given values are once, few, many or a class for expanded clones.

size	V	D	J	DNA	CDR3
NA	TRBV9	TRBD2	TRBJ2-2	TGTGCCAGCAGCGTAGGTGCGGGAGGGCCTTCCACCGGGGAGCTGTTTTTT	CASSVGAGGPSTGELFF
many	TRBV6-5	TRBD1	TRBJ1-1	TGTGCCAGCAGTTACGATGACAGGGGGGTAAACACTGAAGCTTTCTTT	CASSYDDRGVNTEAFF
many	TRBV11-2	NA	TRBJ2-7	TGTGCCAGCAGCCACCCCGTGGACTATCCCACCTACGAGCAGTACTTC	CASSHPVDYPTYEQYF
many	TRBV6-2/TRBV6-3	NA	TRBJ1-1	TGTGCCCACGACACAGGGATGAACACTGAAGCTTTCTTT	CAHDTGMNTEAFF
many	TRBV6-2/TRBV6-3	NA	TRBJ2-7	TGTGCCAGCAGTTACTCAGGGGCTGGCGGCGAGCAGTACTTC	CASSYSGAGGEQYF
many	TRBV19	NA	TRBJ2-6	TGTGCCAGTAGTATCCCAGGGATAGTCTCTGGGGCCAACGTCCTGACTTTC	CASSIPGIVSGANVLTF
many	TRBV6-5	NA	TRBJ1-2	TGTGCCAGCAGGGACCACCTAGGCTACACCTTC	CASRDHLGYTF
NA	TRBV7-9	NA	TRBJ1-3	TGTGCCAGCAGCTTCGGGGGGGAGTTTGGAAACACCATATATTTT	CASSFGGEFGNTIYF
many	TRBV12-3/TRBV12-4	NA	TRBJ1-5	TGTGCCAGCAGCCCGGGGCGGCGGGCGTGGCCCCAGCATTTT	CASSPGRRAWPQHF
many	TRBV7-8	NA	TRBJ2-5	TGTGCCAGCACCCTAGGGGGGCTGGAGACCCAGTACTTC	CASTLGGLETQYF
many	TRBV20-1	NA	TRBJ1-1	TGCAGTGCTAGAGATCGAGCTCAGCTGAACACTGAAGCTTTCTTT	CSARDRAQLNTEAFF
NA	TRBV11-1	NA	TRBJ2-2	TGTGCCAGCAGGGTATTTTCCACCGGGGAGCTGTTTTTT	CASRVFSTGELFF
many	TRBV6-5	NA	TRBJ1-2	TGTGCCAGCAGTTACGGAGGCACTGGCTACACCTTC	CASSYGGTGYTF
many	TRBV20-1	TRBD2	TRBJ2-7	TGCAGTGCTAGAGATCCTGGAGCGGGAGGAGCAGAGCAGTACTTC	CSARDPGAGGAEQYF
many	TRBV19	NA	TRBJ1-5	TGTGCCAGTAGTATAGGGGACGGTGATCAGCCCCAGCATTTT	CASSIGDGDQPQHF
many	TRBV4-3	NA	TRBJ1-1	TGCGCCAGCAGCCAAACATACCAAGACGAGGCTTTCTTT	CASSQTYQDEAFF
NA	TRBV5-6	TRBD2	TRBJ2-7	TGTGCCAGCAGCGCTCTCCTGAACGCAATGAAAGCGGGAGAGACTTACGAGCAGTACTTC	CASSALLNAMKAGETYEQYF
many	TRBV4-1	NA	TRBJ1-5	TGCGCCAGCAGCCAACTATCAGGCGGCAATCAGCCCCAGCATTTT	CASSQLSGGNQPQHF
NA	TRBV28	NA	TRBJ1-5	TGTGCCAGCAGTTTATCCCAAGGCCTCGTGGGGCCCCAGCATTTT	CASSLSQGLVGPQHF
many	TRBV20-1	TRBD1	TRBJ1-2	TGCAGTGCTAGCGGGGACAGGGTAGGCTACACCTTC	CSASGDRVGYTF
many	TRBV7-9	TRBD1	TRBJ1-6	TGTGCCAGCAGCTTCGGGACAGGAGCTAATTCACCCCTCCACTTT	CASSFGTGANSPLHF
NA	TRBV12-3/TRBV12-4	TRBD1	TRBJ2-7	TGTGCCAGCACCGAAGGCCCAGGGGGTTACGAGCAGTACTTC	CASTEGPGGYEQYF
many	TRBV6-2/TRBV6-3	TRBD1	TRBJ1-2	TGTGCCAGCAGTATACGGGACAGCCCTAACTATGGCTACACCTTC	CASSIRDSPNYGYTF
NA	TRBV5-1	TRBD2	TRBJ2-5	TGCGCCAGCAGCTTGGAGGCACTAGCGCAAGAGACCCAGTACTTC	CASSLEALAQETQYF
NA	TRBV18	NA	TRBJ1-2	TGTGCCAGCTCACCACCCAGAAACGGCCTAGGCTACACCTTC	CASSPPRNGLGYTF
few	TRBV19	NA	TRBJ1-5	TGTGCCAGTAGTATTTGGACCGGCAATCAGCCCCAGCATTTT	CASSIWTGNQPQHF
many	TRBV4-1	NA	TRBJ2-7	TGCGCCAGCAGCCAAGAAGTCAGCTCCTACGAGCAGTACTTC	CASSQEVSSYEQYF
NA	TRBV12-3/TRBV12-4	NA	TRBJ1-2	TGTGCCAGCAGAAGCAACAGGGACGGCTACACCTTC	CASRSNRDGYTF
many	TRBV28	NA	TRBJ2-4	TGTGCCAGCAGTACCGTGACAGGCCGAATTCAGTACTTC	CASSTVTGRIQYF
many	TRBV27	TRBD1	TRBJ1-5	TGTGCCAGCAGTCCAAGGGACAGGTCGGGGACACATAGCAATCAGCCCCAGCATTTT	CASSPRDRSGTHSNQPQHF
many	TRBV12-5	NA	TRBJ2-2	TGTGCTAGTGGTTTGGTATTGGGCTACATCCAACCCGAGAACACCGGGGAGCTGTTTTTT	CASGLVLGYIQPENTGELFF
many	TRBV12-3/TRBV12-4	NA	TRBJ2-2	TGTGCCACGGGGGCTGCGAACACCGGGGAGCTGTTTTTT	CATGAANTGELFF
many	TRBV7-8	NA	TRBJ2-7	TGTGCCAGCAGTTTTGGTGGGAGCTACGAGCAGTACTTC	CASSFGGSYEQYF